This T cell receptor beta chain was observed in a study of shared clonotypes between healthy human individuals. Study findings and constraints: There were few donors, and this limited the genetic and exposure-history diversity represented. Clonotype sharing levels among donors were expected to vary with sequencing depth.

Note on this clone: The antigen is undetermined.

Original processing methods: Because ImmunoSEQ provided only junction sequences with no quality scores, the filtering differed. Measured with immunoSEQ multiplex PCR; TCRdb has only the in-frame clones, and not every one. The DNA gave D and trimming, while V, J and clone size come from that table. The sample yields about 2,100,000 clones, roughly 91% seen once. Germline CDR1 and CDR2: SQVTM and ANQGSEA. Deletions cut 0 bases from V and 5 bases from J, with 15 bases between. There are 15 residues in the CDR3. Selected positively for CCR7 and CD45RO-negative, naive CD8 cells excluded terminally differentiated effector memory CD45RA+ cells.

The genes are TRBV29-1 and TRBJ2-3, with D perhaps given as TRBD1 or TRBD2 (6 bases each). The sequence was obtained from a man aged 18 to 29 in good health. Some clones in this sample may be carry-over from other donors' samples. The sequenced material came from naive CD8+ T cells from PBMCs. CDR3 amino acids: CSVEDVWRGEDTQYF. For the CDR3, the DNA is TGCAGCGTTGAAGATGTTTGGAGGGGGGAAGATACGCAGTATTTT.